The 25 T cell receptor beta chains in this list originate from one sample, sequenced in a study of Ad26.COV2.S vaccination and SARS-CoV-2 variants. Treatment described: about 20 received Ad26.COV2.S at low or high dose, single or two shots; several received placebo; per-sample allocation not given. Sampling occurred on day 63 after the first vaccine or placebo injection. Assay used: immunoSEQ multiplex PCR; TCRdb lists only in-frame clones, some missing. The sample consists of over 400,000 clones, less than 95% of them appearing once. Sequencing was performed on peripheral blood, taken in a trial of Ad26.COV2.S vaccine versus placebo. All receptors derive from a person aged 18-65 years who received the Ad26.COV2.S COVID-19 vaccine or a placebo.

This chain joins TRBV28 and TRBJ1-2; D might be TRBD1 (5 bases). The V and J ends lost 7 bases and 3 bases respectively, with 15 bases between them. Germline CDR1 and CDR2: MDHEN and SYDVKM. This CDR3 is 14 amino acids long. The CDR3 here is CASIRNGGDYGYTF. The CDR3 DNA reads TGTGCCAGCATCCGCAACGGGGGGGACTATGGCTACACCTTC.

This chain connects TRBV7-6 to TRBJ2-5; TRBD2 matches at 10 bases. CDR1 and CDR2 from the germline V gene are SGHVS and FNYEAQ. Trimming took 1 base from V and 1 from J; bases not matched to a gene: 3. This CDR3 is 16 amino acids long. This chain's CDR3 is CASSLGTSGSQETQYF. The CDR3 DNA reads as TGTGCCAGCAGCTTAGGGACTAGCGGTAGCCAAGAGACCCAGTACTTC.

The rearrangement uses TRBV6-6 and TRBJ2-7; tentatively, D is TRBD1 (5 bases). V was cut by 6 bases and J by 2 bases, with 14 bases left in between. Germline lookup yields CDR1 MNHNY and CDR2 SVGAGI (reference sequence). The CDR3 contains 14 residues. CDR3 loop: CASRQTRVPYEQYF. Here the CDR3 DNA reads TGTGCCAGCAGACAAACCAGGGTTCCCTACGAGCAGTACTTC.

The chain links TRBV11-3 to TRBJ2-3; no clear D gene. The germline V gene encodes CDR1 SGHNT and CDR2 YENEEA. The CDR3 totals 13 residues. V was trimmed by 1 base and J by 3 bases, leaving 5 bases between them. The CDR3 sequence: CASSLVATDTQYF. The CDR3 DNA reads as TGTGCCAGCAGCTTAGTCGCGACAGATACGCAGTATTTT.

The V call is TRBV30, the J call TRBJ2-2; D perhaps matches TRBD2 (5 bases). Germline CDR1 GTSNPN, CDR2 SVGIG (reference sequence). The CDR3 loop spans 16 amino acids. The V end lost 0 bases, the J end lost 4 bases, and 15 bases lay between the germline ends. CDR3: CAWSVWGGSRTGELFF. In DNA, the CDR3 is TGTGCCTGGAGTGTATGGGGTGGGAGCCGCACCGGGGAGCTGTTTTTT.

This clone was seen ten or more times. The chain joins TRBV9 to TRBJ2-7; D gene uncertain. There are 13 residues in the CDR3. Germline CDR1 and CDR2: SGDLS and YYNGEE. V shed 0 bases and J shed 3 bases, with 7 bases lying between them. The CDR3 DNA follows: TGTGCCAGCAGCGTAGGGGAAGGCTACGAGCAGTACTTC. Translation: CASSVGEGYEQYF.

A remark on this clone: This sample also contains other DNA sequences that code for the same CDR3. V gene TRBV4-1 combines with J gene TRBJ1-3; TRBD1 matches at 10 bases. The CDR3 has 15 amino acids. Germline CDR1 reads MGHRA; CDR2 reads YSYEKL. The V segment lost 4 bases and the J segment 4 bases; nucleotides outside the gene matches: 4. The CDR3, as DNA: TGCGCCAGCAGCCCCCGGGACAGGGGAGGAAACACCATATATTTT. Residues: CASSPRDRGGNTIYF.

This chain connects TRBV7-6 to TRBJ1-4; 8 bases map to TRBD1. Germline trimming cut 5 bases from V and 7 bases from J; bases unmatched to any gene: 9. Germline CDR1 reads SGHVS; CDR2 reads FNYEAQ. CDR3 size: 15 residues. DNA of the CDR3: TGTGCCAGCAGCCGTTCCCGGGACAGGTCTGAAAAACTGTTTTTT. It is translated as CASSRSRDRSEKLFF.

The chain carries TRBV19 and TRBJ2-1; the match to TRBD2 covers 7 bases. Trimming removed 5 bases from V and 3 bases from J; junction bases left unmatched: 13. The germline gives CDR1 LNHDA, CDR2 SQIVND (reference sequence). This CDR3 has 17 residues. The CDR3 sequence is CASSYQTGRGSYNEQFF. In DNA, the CDR3 is TGTGCCAGTAGTTATCAGACGGGTCGCGGGAGCTACAATGAGCAGTTCTTC. The full variable domain, in which reference TRBV19 and TRBJ2-1 provide the parts outside the CDR3, is DGGITQSPKYLFRKEGQNVTLSCEQNLNHDAMYWYRQDPGQGLRLIYYSQIVNDFQKGDIAEGYSVSREKKESFPLTVTSAQKNPTAFYLCASSYQTGRGSYNEQFFGPGTRLTVL.

This clone was recorded only once. The V and J genes are TRBV10-3 and TRBJ2-3, with a possible D match to TRBD2 (6 bases). The CDR3 consists of 16 residues. The V gene lost 3 bases and the J gene lost 1 base, with 14 bases spanning the gap. CDR1 is ENHRY, CDR2 SYGVKD, per germline. CDR3 bases: TGTGCCATCAGTGATGAGGGACTCACACGCACAGATACGCAGTATTTT. Protein: CAISDEGLTRTDTQYF.

The J gene is TRBJ2-7, the V gene TRBV6-6; 10 positions agree with TRBD2. V lost 5 bases, J lost 8 bases, and 12 bases stayed unmatched. The CDR3 runs 15 residues. The germline V gene has CDR1 MNHNY and CDR2 SVGAGI (reference sequence). CDR3 in DNA: TGTGCCAGCAGTGGGGGGGGGACTAGCGTTATTCAGCAGTACTTC. Translated, it gives CASSGGGTSVIQQYF.

This clone occurred once. The rearrangement uses TRBV6-2 or TRBV6-3 and TRBJ1-2; D unresolved. Germline CDR1 and CDR2: MNHEY and SVGEGT. V gave up 6 bases and J gave up 3 bases, with 17 bases separating them. CDR3 length equals 15 residues. The CDR3 sequence is CASSHRAGVYYGYTF. CDR3 bases: TGTGCCAGCAGCCATCGGGCAGGTGTTTACTATGGCTACACCTTC.

V and J are TRBV10-3 and TRBJ2-3; TRBD1 matches 7 bases. This CDR3 is built from 15 residues. CDR1 is ENHRY and CDR2 is SYGVKD in the germline V gene. The V and J ends lost 7 bases and 0 bases, in that order; junction bases with no gene match: 7. The CDR3 region has the DNA TGTGCCATCAAACAGGGGCGTTCTAGCACAGATACGCAGTATTTT. Protein: CAIKQGRSSTDTQYF.

The rearrangement links TRBV9 to TRBJ2-4; tentatively, D is TRBD1 (6 bases). The CDR3 covers 13 residues. Germline V gives CDR1 SGDLS, CDR2 YYNGEE. V was shortened by 3 bases and J by 9 bases, with 13 bases between the two germline ends. The CDR3 DNA sequence: TGTGCCAGCAGCGCTGAACAGGGTTCCATTCAGTACTTC. Its translation: CASSAEQGSIQYF.

The gene calls are TRBV18 and TRBJ2-5, with D unresolved. The CDR3 is 12 residues long. Germline CDR1 reads KGHSH; CDR2 reads LQKENI. V was shortened by 2 bases and J by 5 bases, with 6 bases between the two germline ends. The CDR3: CASSPSAETQYF. CDR3 sequence (DNA): TGTGCCAGCTCACCATCGGCCGAGACCCAGTACTTC.

CDR3: CASAGDATNEKLFF. CDR3 bases: TGTGCCAGCGCCGGGGATGCAACTAATGAAAAACTGTTTTTT. The chain couples TRBV7-2 to TRBJ1-4; D is uncertain. The germline V and J ends were trimmed by 8 bases and 0 bases, with 10 bases remaining between them. The CDR3 sequence is 14 residues long. Germline CDR1 is SGHTA and CDR2 is FQGNSA.

This chain links TRBV7-9 with TRBJ2-7; D is uncertain. Germline V gene sequence: CDR1 SEHNR, CDR2 FQNEAQ (reference sequence). The V end lost 1 base, the J end lost 2 bases, and 6 bases lay between the germline ends. The CDR3 is made up of 13 amino acids. The CDR3, as DNA: TGTGCCAGCAGCTTAGGGTCGGCCTACGAGCAGTACTTC. It yields the protein CASSLGSAYEQYF.

The rearrangement links TRBV7-2 to TRBJ2-7; 9 bases line up with TRBD2. CDR3 length: 16 residues. Germline trimming cut 1 base from V and 2 bases from J; bases unmatched to any gene: 6. Germline values: CDR1 SGHTA, CDR2 FQGNSA. CDR3 residues: CASSLDASGMTYEQYF. The CDR3 nucleotides read TGTGCCAGCAGCTTAGATGCTAGCGGGATGACCTACGAGCAGTACTTC.

The genes are TRBV5-4 and TRBJ2-5; 9 bases map to TRBD1. The CDR3 loop spans 15 amino acids. The V segment lost 5 bases and the J segment 5 bases; nucleotides outside the gene matches: 10. CDR1 and CDR2 from the germline V gene are SGHNT and YYREEE (reference sequence). The CDR3 DNA reads TGTGCCAGCAGGAATGAACAGGGGGCGGTGGAGACCCAGTACTTC. Protein product: CASRNEQGAVETQYF.

J is TRBJ1-4 and V is TRBV7-9; 8 bases match TRBD1. Germline V CDR1 and CDR2: SEHNR, FQNEAQ (reference sequence). The CDR3 sequence is 19 residues long. V gave up 1 base and J gave up 7 bases; unmatched junction bases: 17. Here the CDR3 DNA reads TGTGCCAGCAGCTTAGGGTTGACCCCAGGGGGCGCCTGGGGTGAAAAACTGTTTTTT. It translates to CASSLGLTPGGAWGEKLFF.

This chain joins TRBV10-3 and TRBJ2-7, with TRBD1 identical over 9 bases. Germline CDR1 ENHRY, CDR2 SYGVKD. V gave up 3 bases and J gave up 2 bases; unmatched junction bases: 14. The CDR3 is made up of 18 amino acids. CDR3 residues: CAISDSKLRTGETYEQYF. The DNA of the CDR3 is TGTGCCATCAGTGACTCCAAACTCCGGACAGGGGAGACCTACGAGCAGTACTTC.

With respect to this clone: A single base separates this from a much larger clone, so it may be a read error. The CDR3 sequence: CASSESGGTDTQYF. DNA of the CDR3: TGTGCCAGCAGTGAATCGGGAGGCACAGATACGCAGTATTTT. The V gene is TRBV25-1, the J gene TRBJ2-3, with a possible D match to TRBD2 (6 bases). V was clipped by 1 base and J by 1 base, with 6 bases between them. The CDR3 is 14 amino acids. Germline V gene lookup returns CDR1 MGHDK and CDR2 SYGVNS.

The chain employs TRBV4-3 and TRBJ2-1, with D tentatively TRBD2 (6 bases). Germline V gives CDR1 LGHNA, CDR2 YSLEER. This CDR3 contains 15 residues. V lost 1 base to trimming and J lost 6 bases, with 13 bases between them. The CDR3 here is CASSQGAGIGNEQFF. For the CDR3, the DNA is TGCGCCAGCAGCCAAGGCGCGGGGATCGGCAATGAGCAGTTCTTC.

This chain connects TRBV7-6 to TRBJ1-4, with D possibly matching TRBD1 (5 bases). The ends were cut back, 0 bases at V and 4 bases at J, with 6 bases in the middle. The CDR3 runs 14 residues. Looked up from germline, CDR1 is SGHVS and CDR2 is FNYEAQ. The CDR3 bases are TGTGCCAGCAGCTTAGCAGGGGTTAATGAAAAACTGTTTTTT. It yields the protein CASSLAGVNEKLFF.

The chain employs TRBV18 and TRBJ2-5; D gene uncertain. Trimming removed 6 bases at V and 0 bases at J, with 8 bases between. This CDR3 contains 13 residues. Germline V lookup: CDR1 KGHSH, CDR2 LQKENI. This CDR3 is CASSGRNQETQYF. CDR3 sequence (DNA): TGTGCCAGCTCCGGGCGTAACCAAGAGACCCAGTACTTC.